These 27 T cell receptor beta chains share one sample of origin, sequenced in a study of shared clonotypes between healthy human individuals. Sequencing used immunoSEQ multiplex PCR; TCRdb keeps in-frame clones, though not all of them. The sample includes some 1 million clones, more than 60% of them seen just once. Input material: memory CD4+ T cells sorted from blood. Subset denoted: CD45RA-negative fraction. The receptors shown here come from a man aged 18 to 30 in good health.

The chain carries TRBV19 and TRBJ2-7; D may be TRBD2 (5 bases). Looked up from germline, CDR1 is LNHDA and CDR2 is SQIVND (reference sequence). Deletions cut 7 bases from V and 4 bases from J, with 23 bases between. The CDR3 extends over 16 amino acids. The CDR3 sequence: CASNSRLDFKPYEQYF. In DNA form, the CDR3 reads TGTGCCAGTAATTCTCGCCTGGACTTCAAACCTTACGAGCAGTACTTC.

The chain uses TRBV7-2 and TRBJ2-3; 9 nucleotides align to TRBD2. V was clipped by 5 bases and J by 0 bases; unmatched bases: 6. Germline V gene sequence: CDR1 SGHTA, CDR2 FQGNSA. This CDR3 region has 16 residues. This CDR3 is CASSQYTSGSTDTQYF. As DNA, the CDR3 is TGTGCCAGCAGCCAGTATACTAGCGGGAGCACAGATACGCAGTATTTT.

The chain carries TRBV5-1 and TRBJ1-3; D is unclear. CDR3 length equals 12 residues. V was cut by 1 base and J by 1 base, with 0 bases left in between. Germline V gene sequence: CDR1 SGHRS, CDR2 YFSETQ. CDR3 DNA: TGCGCCAGCAGCTTGTCTGGAAACACCATATATTTT. This sequence encodes CASSLSGNTIYF.

The chain uses TRBV6-5 and TRBJ2-5, with a weak D call TRBD2 (5 bases). The V end was cut by 7 bases, the J end by 4 bases, with 13 bases between. Germline V CDR1 and CDR2: MNHEY, SVGAGI. The CDR3 covers 13 residues. The CDR3 nucleotides read TGTGCCAGCACCGGGGATTTGTTAGAGACCCAGTACTTC. It yields the protein CASTGDLLETQYF.

This clone was recorded once. The chain is built from TRBV2 and TRBJ2-4, with a weak D call TRBD1 (6 bases). V shed 8 bases and J shed 1 base, with 9 bases lying between them. This CDR3 is 13 amino acids long. From germline, CDR1 is SNHLY and CDR2 FYNNEI. The CDR3 sequence: CASEGQAKNIQYF. The CDR3 DNA follows: TGTGCCAGCGAAGGACAGGCCAAAAACATTCAGTACTTC.

The chain recombines TRBV19 with TRBJ2-1; 9 bases match TRBD2. CDR1 is LNHDA and CDR2 is SQIVND in the germline V gene (reference sequence). V was clipped by 4 bases and J by 5 bases; unmatched bases: 3. The CDR3 has 14 residues. Here the CDR3 reads CASSKGGRDNEQFF. The CDR3 DNA reads as TGTGCCAGTAGTAAAGGCGGGAGGGACAATGAGCAGTTCTTC.

This sequence joins TRBV7-9 and TRBJ2-5, with 8 positions matching TRBD1. Germline CDR1 reads SEHNR; CDR2 reads FQNEAQ (reference sequence). With 1 base clipped from V and 2 bases from J, the junction kept 12 bases outside the gene matches. CDR3 length: 18 amino acids. CDR3 in DNA: TGTGCCAGCAGCTTAGGTCGCGGGGCAGGGGGCTCACAAGAGACCCAGTACTTC. This gives the protein CASSLGRGAGGSQETQYF.

This clone occurred a few times. Distinct nucleotide sequences in the sample also encode this CDR3. The chain joins TRBV5-1 to TRBJ1-1, with TRBD1 identical over 8 bases. CDR3 size: 13 residues. Germline CDR1 reads SGHRS; CDR2 reads YFSETQ. The J segment lost 4 bases and the V segment lost 1 base, leaving 0 bases of the junction unmatched. CDR3 DNA sequence: TGCGCCAGCAGCTTGACAGGGGGCACTGAAGCTTTCTTT. The encoded protein is CASSLTGGTEAFF.

The chain is built from TRBV6-1 and TRBJ2-7, with TRBD1 identical over 9 bases. The CDR3 runs to 13 residues. Unmatched junction bases numbered 8, after V lost 7 bases and J lost 7 bases. Germline loops: CDR1 MNHNS, CDR2 SASEGT. CDR3 DNA sequence: TGTGCCAGCACCGAACAGGGGGCGCGGGAGCAGTACTTC. This sequence encodes CASTEQGAREQYF.

The chain joins TRBV15 to TRBJ1-4; tentatively, D is TRBD1 (5 bases). V lost 0 bases and J lost 3, with 11 bases in between. The CDR3 consists of 16 residues. The germline CDR1 and CDR2 sequences are LNHNV and YYDKDF (reference sequence). The CDR3 reads CATSRDARDSNEKLFF. CDR3 coding DNA: TGTGCCACCAGCAGAGATGCAAGGGACTCTAATGAAAAACTGTTTTTT.

This clone was counted between two and nine times. This sample also contains other DNA sequences that code for the same CDR3. This CDR3 is CAISESGTAYEQYF. The CDR3 nucleotides are TGTGCCATCAGTGAGTCCGGGACAGCCTACGAGCAGTACTTC. The chain recombines TRBV10-3 with TRBJ2-7, with 7 bases matching TRBD1. The germline CDR1 and CDR2 sequences are ENHRY and SYGVKD. V lost 0 bases to trimming and J lost 2 bases; unmatched junction nucleotides: 1. The CDR3 runs 14 residues.

This chain uses TRBV7-2 with TRBJ1-2; 7 nucleotides line up with TRBD1. Trimming cost V 2 bases and J 3 bases; bases outside gene matches: 6. Germline CDR1 reads SGHTA; CDR2 reads FQGNSA. This CDR3 contains 15 residues. The chain's CDR3 is CASSLKPGTDYGYTF. The CDR3, as DNA: TGTGCCAGCAGCTTAAAGCCAGGGACAGACTATGGCTACACCTTC.

The rearrangement links TRBV27 to TRBJ2-2; 7 nucleotides match TRBD1. The CDR3 runs to 15 residues. J gave up 4 bases and V 6 bases, and 8 bases lay outside the gene matches. Looked up from germline, CDR1 is MNHEY and CDR2 is SMNVEV (reference sequence). This CDR3 is CASSRTPGGTGELFF. The CDR3 DNA is TGTGCCAGCAGCCGGACACCAGGGGGCACCGGGGAGCTGTTTTTT.

This chain joins TRBV5-8 and TRBJ1-3; tentatively, D is TRBD1 (5 bases). In germline, CDR1 is SGHTS, CDR2 YDEGEE. The V end lost 4 bases, the J end lost 6 bases, and 17 bases lay between the germline ends. The CDR3 contains 15 residues. CDR3 bases: TGTGCCAGCAGCCAGGGCTATACTCTGTCAAACACCATATATTTT. Translated: CASSQGYTLSNTIYF.

The J gene is TRBJ2-1, the V gene TRBV10-3; 10 bases align to TRBD2. This CDR3 has 17 amino acids. V lost 0 bases and J lost 6; bases outside the gene matches: 8. Germline V lookup: CDR1 ENHRY, CDR2 SYGVKD. This chain's CDR3 is CAISESIATSGFNEQFF. CDR3 coding DNA: TGTGCCATCAGTGAGTCGATTGCGACTAGCGGGTTCAATGAGCAGTTCTTC.

About this clone: A read error may explain this, as a much larger clone is one base away. This chain connects TRBV7-2 to TRBJ2-5; D ambiguous. The germline CDR1 and CDR2 sequences are SGHTA and FQGNSA. Trimming shortened V by 3 bases and J by 0 bases, and 5 bases separated the two germline ends. CDR3 length: 13 residues. The CDR3 DNA follows: TGTGCCAGCAGCTTCCCGAACCAAGAGACCCAGTACTTC. This encodes CASSFPNQETQYF.

The CDR3 DNA reads as TGTGCCAGCAGCTTCTGCGCTCCCCAGAAGTACTTC. Translation: CASSFCAPQKYF. The chain carries TRBV5-6 and TRBJ2-5; D gene ambiguous. This CDR3 contains 12 residues. The germline V and J ends were trimmed by 2 bases and 12 bases, with 14 bases remaining between them. Germline V CDR1 and CDR2: SGHDT, YYEEEE. The entire variable domain, with the rest obtained from reference TRBV5-6 and TRBJ2-5, is as follows: DAGVTQSPTHLIKTRGQQVTLRCSPKSGHDTVSWYQQALGQGPQFIFQYYEEEERQRGNFPDRFSGHQFPNYSSELNVNALLLGDSALYLCASSFCAPQKYFGPGTRLLVL.

The chain carries TRBV6-5 and TRBJ1-4; unclear D gene. This CDR3 has 11 amino acids. The V and J ends lost 3 bases and 10 bases respectively, with 6 bases between them. Germline V gives CDR1 MNHEY, CDR2 SVGAGI. The DNA for the CDR3 is TGTGCCAGCAGTTATCGCGGAAAACTGTTTTTT. It translates to CASSYRGKLFF.

The chain uses TRBV27 and TRBJ1-6; 9 nucleotides agree with TRBD1. Germline V CDR1 and CDR2: MNHEY, SMNVEV (reference sequence). With 6 bases clipped from V and 7 bases from J, the junction kept 10 bases outside the gene matches. The CDR3 spans 16 residues. DNA for the CDR3: TGTGCCAGCAGCGACCGGGACAGGGTGGACAATTCACCCCTCCACTTT. It is translated as CASSDRDRVDNSPLHF.

Concerning this clone: A clone one base away is much larger, so this may be a read error. V gene TRBV30 combines with J gene TRBJ1-3; 7 bases match TRBD1. Trimming at V came to 5 bases and at J to 5 bases, leaving 12 bases not matched to a gene. The CDR3 length is 15 residues. CDR1 and CDR2 from the germline V gene are GTSNPN and SVGIG (reference sequence). CDR3 region: CAWGAQGGTRNTIYF. DNA of the CDR3: TGTGCCTGGGGGGCCCAAGGGGGCACAAGAAACACCATATATTTT.

The rearrangement joins TRBV29-1 to TRBJ2-1; 8 nucleotides agree with TRBD1. In germline, CDR1 is SQVTM, CDR2 ANQGSEA. This CDR3 spans 12 amino acids. V lost 8 bases, J lost 6 bases, and 6 bases stayed unmatched. For the CDR3, the DNA is TGCAGCCTCAGGGGGCTGGCCAATGAGCAGTTCTTC. Encoded protein: CSLRGLANEQFF.

The rearrangement uses TRBV18 and TRBJ1-5; D may be TRBD1 (6 bases). The CDR3 runs to 15 residues. Deletions cut 3 bases from V and 6 bases from J, with 15 bases between. Germline V gene lookup returns CDR1 KGHSH and CDR2 LQKENI. The CDR3 coding sequence is TGTGCCAGCTCACCGGCCTCCGGGGGCGGTCAGCCCCAGCATTTT. The encoded protein is CASSPASGGGQPQHF.

V gene TRBV10-3 combines with J gene TRBJ2-3; 9 bases are a match to TRBD1. CDR1 is ENHRY, CDR2 SYGVKD, per germline. Trimming cost V 7 bases and J 3 bases; bases outside gene matches: 11. This CDR3 contains 16 residues. The CDR3 DNA reads TGTGCCATCACCGAGGGTGGGACAGGGCCGACAGATACGCAGTATTTT. Its translation is CAITEGGTGPTDTQYF.

The V and J genes are TRBV27 and TRBJ1-1; possibly TRBD1 for D (5 bases). CDR1 is MNHEY, CDR2 SMNVEV, per germline (reference sequence). V was pared by 1 base and J by 4 bases, with 10 bases between. The CDR3 covers 14 residues. As DNA, the CDR3 is TGTGCCAGCAGTTTATTCGATGGGGCCACTGAAGCTTTCTTT. Its protein product is CASSLFDGATEAFF.

This clone came up a few times. This chain connects TRBV11-2 to TRBJ2-5; 10 bases are shared with TRBD2. Germline V gives CDR1 SGHAT, CDR2 FQNNGV. This CDR3 contains 16 residues. V trimming: 2 bases; J trimming: 5 bases; junction bases outside the gene matches: 8. This chain's CDR3 is CASSLIRTSGTETQYF. The CDR3, as DNA: TGTGCCAGCAGCTTAATTCGCACTAGCGGGACTGAGACCCAGTACTTC.

The rearrangement uses TRBV28 and TRBJ2-7; D is possibly TRBD2 (6 bases). Germline V gene data show CDR1 as MDHEN and CDR2 as SYDVKM. The CDR3 is made up of 15 amino acids. V lost 2 bases, J lost 2 bases, and 13 bases lay in between. CDR3 protein: CASSLSGRSAYEQYF. The CDR3 bases are TGTGCCAGCAGTTTAAGTGGGAGGAGCGCCTACGAGCAGTACTTC.

The V and J genes are TRBV6-6 and TRBJ2-7; D gene unclear. CDR3 length equals 12 residues. V was shortened by 6 bases and J by 5 bases, with 11 bases between the two germline ends. Germline values: CDR1 MNHNY, CDR2 SVGAGI (reference sequence). The CDR3 sequence: CASSNVGNEQYF. For the CDR3, the DNA is TGTGCCAGCAGCAACGTAGGGAACGAGCAGTACTTC.